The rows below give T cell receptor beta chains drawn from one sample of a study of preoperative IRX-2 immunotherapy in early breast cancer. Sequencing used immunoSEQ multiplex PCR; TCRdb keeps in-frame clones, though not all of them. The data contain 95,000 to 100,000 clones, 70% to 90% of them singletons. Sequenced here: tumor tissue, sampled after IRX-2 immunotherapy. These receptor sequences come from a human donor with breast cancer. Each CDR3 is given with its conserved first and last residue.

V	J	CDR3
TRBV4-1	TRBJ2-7	CASSQDTGTDKYEQYF
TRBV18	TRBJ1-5	CASSPGQGRNQPQHF
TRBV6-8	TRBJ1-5	CASSYAAGGQPQHF
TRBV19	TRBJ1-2	CASSISVDRGRNTF
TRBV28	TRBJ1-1	CASSPLRQGENTEAFF
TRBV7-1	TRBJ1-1	CASSLATWGNTEAFF
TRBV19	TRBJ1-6	CASTTTGGGSPLHF
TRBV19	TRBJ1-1	CASSIDREGAPEAFF
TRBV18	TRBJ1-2	CASSPPKGNGYTF
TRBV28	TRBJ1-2	CASRGQPNYGYTF
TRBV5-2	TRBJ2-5	CASSLELAGVPETQYF
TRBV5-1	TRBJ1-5	CASSLAGGNQPQHF
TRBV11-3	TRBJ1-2	CASSLGSVDGYGYTF
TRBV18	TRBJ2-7	CASSLATGSYEQYF
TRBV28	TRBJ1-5	CASSSPPNQPQHF
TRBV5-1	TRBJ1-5	CASSLAGTDTQPQHF
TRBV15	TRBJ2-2	CATSSWDRNTGELFF
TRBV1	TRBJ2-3	CASSHPVLLRTDTQYF
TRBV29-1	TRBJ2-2	CSVEDKGRSNTGELFF
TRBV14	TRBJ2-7	CASSQRTSGRSSYEQYF
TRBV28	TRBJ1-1	CASNRGTVGPNTEAFF
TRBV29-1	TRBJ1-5	CSVGGVNQPQHF
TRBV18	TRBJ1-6	CASSPPGTANSPLHF
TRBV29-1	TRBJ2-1	CSVEGSQGPTPFF
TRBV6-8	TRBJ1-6	CASSRAVGSSPLHF
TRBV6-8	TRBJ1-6	CASSAVRESPLHF
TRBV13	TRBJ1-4	CASSLGIQGAIEKLFF
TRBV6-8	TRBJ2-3	CASYVGATDTQYF
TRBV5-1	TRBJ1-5	CASSLVGDNQPQHF
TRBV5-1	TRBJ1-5	CASSLESGDQPQHF
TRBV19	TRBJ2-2	CASSIVLGLTPGELFF
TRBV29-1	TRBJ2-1	CSVDGRQGALNEQFF